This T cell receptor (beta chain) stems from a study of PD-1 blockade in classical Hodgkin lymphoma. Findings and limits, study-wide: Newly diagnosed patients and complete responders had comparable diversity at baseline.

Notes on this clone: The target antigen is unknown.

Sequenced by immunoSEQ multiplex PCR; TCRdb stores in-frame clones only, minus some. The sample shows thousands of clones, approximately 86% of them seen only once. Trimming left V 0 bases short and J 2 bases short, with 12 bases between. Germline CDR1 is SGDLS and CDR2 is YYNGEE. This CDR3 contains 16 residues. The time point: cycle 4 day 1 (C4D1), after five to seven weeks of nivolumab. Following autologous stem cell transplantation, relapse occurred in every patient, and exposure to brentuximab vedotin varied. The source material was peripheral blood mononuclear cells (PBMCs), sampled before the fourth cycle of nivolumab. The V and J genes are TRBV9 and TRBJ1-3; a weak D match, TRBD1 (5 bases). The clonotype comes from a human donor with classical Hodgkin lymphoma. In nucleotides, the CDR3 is TGTGCCAGCAGCGTAGGGGGCCGGGTAGCTGGAAACACCATATATTTT. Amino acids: CASSVGGRVAGNTIYF.